Sequencing of this T cell receptor beta chain was carried out in a study of regulatory and conventional T cells in RAG deficiency. TCRdb keeps only in-frame clones here, not all; method: immunoSEQ multiplex PCR. The sample lists about 7,100 clones, roughly 89% occurring once. The CDR3 consists of 14 residues. Trimming left V 3 bases short and J 3 bases short, with 11 bases between. Germline values: CDR1 LNHDA, CDR2 SQIVND (reference sequence). Genomic DNA came from blood regulatory T cells gated CD4+ CD25-high CD127-low. These data also featured in a second study, about regulatory T cells. As reported in that work: Primers: 52 TRBV forward and 13 TRBJ reverse.

Input material: CD127- CD25+ CD4+ Tregs sorted from blood. This clonotype originated in a human donor in good health. The chain joins TRBV19 to TRBJ1-2; no firm D call. The CDR3 DNA reads TGTGCCAGTAGTATCGGAGTCTTTGACTATGGCTACACCTTC. It encodes CASSIGVFDYGYTF.